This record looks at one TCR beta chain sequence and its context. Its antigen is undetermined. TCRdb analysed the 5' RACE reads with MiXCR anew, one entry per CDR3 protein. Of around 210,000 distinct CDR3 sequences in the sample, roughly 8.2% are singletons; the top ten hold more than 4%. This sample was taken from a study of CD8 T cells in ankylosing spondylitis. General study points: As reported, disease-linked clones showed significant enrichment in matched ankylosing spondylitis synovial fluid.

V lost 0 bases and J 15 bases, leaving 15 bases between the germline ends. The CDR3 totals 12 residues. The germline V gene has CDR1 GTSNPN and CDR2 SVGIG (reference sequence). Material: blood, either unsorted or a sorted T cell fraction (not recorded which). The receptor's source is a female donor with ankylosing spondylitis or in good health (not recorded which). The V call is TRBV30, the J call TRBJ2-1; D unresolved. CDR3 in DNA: TGTGCCTGGAGTGTAGTGCTCAGGAAGACGTTCTTC. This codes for CAWSVVLRKTFF.